The 20 T cell receptor beta chains below all came from one sample that was sequenced in a study of cytomegalovirus exposure and HLA in healthy donors. Use of 60 Vbeta and 13 Jbeta primers characterized the PCR. The protocol was immunoSEQ multiplex PCR, while the TCRdb copy is restricted to in-frame clones and leaves out a portion. The sample records 200,000 to 250,000 clones, 78% being singletons. Sequenced material: PBMCs. The origin of the receptors is a boy younger than 18 in good health and CMV-seronegative.

The chain carries TRBV30 and TRBJ1-1; TRBD1 matches at 9 bases. The CDR3 has 15 residues. The V gene end was trimmed by 0 bases and the J gene end by 11 bases; junction bases not matched to a gene: 13. Germline V gene data show CDR1 as GTSNPN and CDR2 as SVGIG (reference sequence). This CDR3 is CAWSVDSTGGLGAFF. CDR3 DNA sequence: TGTGCCTGGAGTGTCGACAGTACAGGGGGCTTAGGGGCTTTCTTT.

The chain carries TRBV30 and TRBJ2-5; 12 nucleotides align to TRBD2. The germline gives CDR1 GTSNPN, CDR2 SVGIG (reference sequence). CDR3 length: 13 amino acids. J was trimmed by 10 bases and V by 2 bases; bases with no gene match: 5. The CDR3 DNA follows: TGTGCCTGGAGTCTAGCGGGGGGGCCAATCCAGTACTTC. It is translated as CAWSLAGGPIQYF.

The chain links TRBV23-1 to TRBJ1-6; the D is unclear. TRBV23-1 has ORF status, its function being uncertain. This CDR3 is built from 14 residues. V lost 6 bases to trimming and J lost 5 bases, with 11 bases between them. The CDR3 nucleotides read TGCGCCAGCAGCCCCACAGAAGATAATTCACCCCTCCACTTT. The encoded protein is CASSPTEDNSPLHF.

The chain uses TRBV30 and TRBJ2-7; 7 bases are a match to TRBD2. V was clipped by 1 base and J by 3 bases; unmatched bases: 12. Germline CDR1 GTSNPN, CDR2 SVGIG (reference sequence). The CDR3 consists of 16 residues. The CDR3 here is CAWSASWLAVYYEQYF. CDR3 coding DNA: TGTGCCTGGAGTGCCTCATGGCTAGCGGTCTACTACGAGCAGTACTTC.

J is TRBJ1-2 and V is TRBV6-5, with 8 bases that match TRBD1. Trimming at V came to 0 bases and at J to 7 bases, leaving 7 bases not matched to a gene. In germline, CDR1 is MNHEY, CDR2 SVGAGI. The CDR3 runs 15 residues. CDR3 nucleotide sequence: TGTGCCAGCAGTTACTCGAGGACAGGGACCTTTGGCTACACCTTC. Residues: CASSYSRTGTFGYTF.

The chain carries TRBV30 and TRBJ1-5, with D maybe TRBD1 (6 bases). Trimming pared 2 bases from V and 4 bases from J, leaving 15 bases between. Germline V CDR1 and CDR2: GTSNPN, SVGIG (reference sequence). This CDR3 has 15 amino acids. DNA for the CDR3: TGTGCCTGGAGTTTTGGGACAAGACCTAATCAGCCCCAGCATTTT. Amino acids: CAWSFGTRPNQPQHF.

V and J are TRBV7-9 and TRBJ2-1; 9 bases agree with TRBD1. Losses at the gene ends were 2 bases for V and 8 bases for J; bases not matched to a gene: 7. Germline-derived CDR1 and CDR2 are SEHNR and FQNEAQ (reference sequence). CDR3 length: 15 amino acids. As DNA, the CDR3 is TGTGCCAGCAGCTTAAACAGGGGGCTTACAGATGAGCAGTTCTTC. Translated: CASSLNRGLTDEQFF.

The chain has TRBV6-5 and TRBJ1-2; 10 positions agree with TRBD1. The V gene's germline CDR1 is MNHEY and CDR2 SVGAGI. Trimming cost V 4 bases and J 3 bases; bases outside gene matches: 5. The CDR3 length is 15 residues. CDR3 residues: CASSSTGQGYYGYTF. CDR3 in DNA: TGTGCCAGCAGTTCCACGGGACAGGGGTACTATGGCTACACCTTC.

This chain links TRBV7-9 with TRBJ2-3; a weak D match, TRBD2 (6 bases). Trimming removed 3 bases from V and 5 bases from J, with 15 bases in between. CDR1 is SEHNR, CDR2 FQNEAQ, per germline (reference sequence). The length of the CDR3 is 15 residues. CDR3 in amino acids: CASSFSAGTGDTQYF. Here the CDR3 DNA reads TGTGCCAGCAGCTTTTCGGCGGGAACGGGAGATACGCAGTATTTT.

This chain links TRBV16 with TRBJ1-4; possibly TRBD1 for D (5 bases). The CDR3 totals 14 residues. Germline lookup yields CDR1 KGHSY and CDR2 FQNENV. The V end was cut by 2 bases, the J end by 6 bases, with 10 bases between. Here the CDR3 DNA reads TGTGCCAGCAGCCAACTGGACACCTATGAAAAACTGTTTTTT. This gives the protein CASSQLDTYEKLFF.

This clone appeared once. The rearrangement joins TRBV11-3 to TRBJ2-3, with D perhaps TRBD1 (5 bases). The V end was cut by 7 bases, the J end by 0 bases, with 17 bases between. The germline V gene encodes CDR1 SGHNT and CDR2 YENEEA. The CDR3 consists of 16 residues. CDR3 sequence reads: CASTPRRQSSTDTQYF. The DNA of the CDR3 is TGTGCCAGCACCCCACGGCGACAGTCAAGCACAGATACGCAGTATTTT.

On this clone: A read error may produce the germline difference seen at one junction end. The chain carries TRBV7-9 and TRBJ1-1, with no clear D. The CDR3 has 12 residues. Germline V lookup: CDR1 SEHNR, CDR2 FQNEAQ (reference sequence). The CDR3 sequence is CSSSLEAGGAFF. CDR3 coding DNA: TGTTCCAGCAGCTTAGAGGCAGGAGGAGCTTTCTTT.

J is TRBJ2-7 and V is TRBV6-5; D call uncertain. The CDR3 extends over 14 amino acids. Germline-derived CDR1 and CDR2 are MNHEY and SVGAGI. V was cut by 5 bases and J by 2 bases, with 13 bases left in between. The CDR3 bases are TGTGCCAGCAGTCCCGAGCTGGGCCCCTACGAGCAGTACTTC. This sequence encodes CASSPELGPYEQYF.

The sample holds a few counts of this clone. V and J are TRBV5-6 and TRBJ1-5, with TRBD1 as a possible D gene (5 bases). The germline V gene has CDR1 SGHDT and CDR2 YYEEEE. V was trimmed by 6 bases and J by 4 bases, leaving 8 bases between them. The CDR3 has 12 residues. The CDR3 coding sequence is TGTGCCAGCACACGGGGGAATCAGCCCCAGCATTTT. It is translated as CASTRGNQPQHF.

This clone occurred a few times. The rearrangement uses TRBV29-1 and TRBJ1-2; D remains ambiguous. The CDR3 totals 12 residues. Trimming took off 0 bases at V and 7 bases at J, with 9 bases between the two ends. Germline CDR1 and CDR2: SQVTM and ANQGSEA. The CDR3 region has the DNA TGCAGCGTTGAAGATCCCGGGTGTGGCTACACCTTC. This encodes CSVEDPGCGYTF. The full variable domain, rest sourced from reference TRBV29-1 and TRBJ1-2, is SAVISQKPSRDICQRGTSLTIQCQVDSQVTMMFWYRQQPGQSLTLIATANQGSEATYESGFVIDKFPISRPNLTFSTLTVSNMSPEDSSIYLCSVEDPGCGYTFGSGTRLTVV.

The chain is built from TRBV15 and TRBJ2-7; 12 bases align to TRBD2. This CDR3 comprises 15 residues. Germline assignment: CDR1 LNHNV and CDR2 YYDKDF (reference sequence). V was pared by 3 bases and J by 9 bases, with 9 bases of the junction left unmatched. The CDR3 reads CATSRETSGSFGQYF. The CDR3 DNA follows: TGTGCCACCAGCAGGGAGACTAGCGGGAGTTTCGGGCAGTACTTC.

This chain joins TRBV10-1 and TRBJ2-7; D unclear. Trimming left V 3 bases short and J 1 base short, with 7 bases between. CDR3 size: 13 residues. CDR1 and CDR2 from the germline V gene are WNHNN and SYGVQD (reference sequence). CDR3 nucleotide sequence: TGCGCCAGCAGTGATGGGCTATCCTACGAGCAGTACTTC. This gives the protein CASSDGLSYEQYF.

As to this clone: The junction shows a germline mismatch at one end, possibly a read error. This chain links TRBV9 with TRBJ1-1; possibly TRBD1 for D (5 bases). The V gene's germline CDR1 is SGDLS and CDR2 YYNGEE. CDR3 length equals 16 residues. The CDR3 sequence: CASSVEGFWRVGEVFF. The CDR3 nucleotides read TGTGCCAGCAGCGTAGAAGGCTTTTGGAGGGTAGGGGAAGTTTTCTTT.

The CDR3 DNA reads TGTGCCAGCAGCCCGGCCTGGACTAGCTACGAGCAGTACTTC. Translation gives CASSPAWTSYEQYF. The gene calls are TRBV7-7 and TRBJ2-7, with TRBD2 matching over 7 bases. V gave up 5 bases and J gave up 3 bases; unmatched junction bases: 7. CDR3 size: 14 residues. Per the germline V gene, CDR1 is SSHAT and CDR2 is FNYEAQ (reference sequence).

The chain recombines TRBV19 with TRBJ2-3; TRBD2 agrees at 11 bases. This CDR3 is 16 amino acids long. In germline, CDR1 is LNHDA, CDR2 SQIVND (reference sequence). Trimming took 4 bases from V and 0 from J; bases not matched to a gene: 3. The CDR3 loop is CASSRSSGGSTDTQYF. CDR3 DNA: TGTGCCAGTAGTAGGTCTAGCGGGGGGAGCACAGATACGCAGTATTTT.